Listed below are T cell receptor beta chains from one sample, sequenced in a study of immune heterogeneity within non-small cell lung tumors. TCRdb recomputed calls from the multiplex PCR reads with MiXCR, one row per CDR3 protein. The sample has 13,000 or so distinct CDR3 sequences, about 25% seen once. The sequencing input was lung tumor tissue. The receptors originated from a man between 50 and 59 years old with non-small cell lung cancer. CDR3s include the opening cysteine and the closing phenylalanine or tryptophan. The D gene is left open where the match is weak. Clone size appears in some rows only: once, few, many, or a class for an expanded clone.

clone size	J gene	V gene	D gene	CDR3 protein	CDR3 DNA
.	TRBJ1-5	TRBV5-6	.	CASSLKGGIQPQHF	TGTGCCAGCAGCTTAAAGGGGGGCATTCAGCCCCAGCATTTT
many	TRBJ2-7	TRBV27	TRBD1	CASSYNRGRGGQYF	TGTGCCAGCAGTTATAACAGGGGGCGCGGTGGGCAGTACTTC
many	TRBJ2-7	TRBV24-1	.	CATSDGGSYEQYF	TGTGCCACCAGTGATGGGGGCTCCTACGAGCAGTACTTC
few	TRBJ1-2	TRBV5-4	.	CASSLALPGDYGYTF	TGTGCCAGCAGCTTGGCCTTACCTGGGGACTATGGCTACACCTTC
few	TRBJ2-2	TRBV3-1	TRBD2	CASSQRGGSGELFF	TGTGCCAGCAGCCAACGGGGGGGGTCCGGGGAGCTGTTTTTT
.	TRBJ2-1	TRBV5-1	.	CASSFSWQNNEQFF	TGCGCCAGCAGCTTTAGTTGGCAGAACAATGAGCAGTTCTTC
many	TRBJ1-3	TRBV30	.	CAWKFRGNTIYF	TGTGCCTGGAAATTTAGGGGAAACACCATATATTTT
medium-sized	TRBJ2-7	TRBV7-3	.	CASSPGGQLFDEQYF	TGTGCCAGCAGCCCAGGGGGGCAGCTTTTTGACGAGCAGTACTTC
many	TRBJ1-1	TRBV6-1	.	CASSESLRRGAFF	TGTGCCAGCAGTGAAAGTTTAAGGCGAGGAGCTTTCTTT
many	TRBJ2-1	TRBV12-3/TRBV12-4	.	CASTPLGTDEQFF	TGTGCCAGCACCCCTTTGGGGACCGATGAGCAGTTCTTC
medium-sized	TRBJ2-7	TRBV6-1	.	CASRTTGLAYEQYF	TGTGCCAGCAGAACCACAGGGTTAGCCTACGAGCAGTACTTC
many	TRBJ2-1	TRBV6-1	.	CASRLGTAYNEQFF	TGTGCCAGCAGGCTCGGGACGGCGTACAATGAGCAGTTCTTC
few	TRBJ2-3	TRBV3-1	.	CASSQFRGGAGDTQYF	TGTGCCAGCAGCCAATTTAGGGGGGGGGCGGGAGATACGCAGTATTTT
many	TRBJ1-6	TRBV19	.	CASRVSRDNYNSPLHF	TGTGCCAGTAGGGTGAGCCGGGACAACTATAATTCACCCCTCCACTTT
medium-sized	TRBJ1-5	TRBV11-2	.	CASSQGGPQHF	TGTGCCAGCAGCCAGGGTGGGCCCCAGCATTTT
.	TRBJ2-3	TRBV9	.	CVSSPQSDTQYF	TGTGTCAGCAGCCCCCAGTCAGATACGCAGTATTTT
medium-sized	TRBJ2-7	TRBV4-1	TRBD1	CASSTSPGQAADEQYF	TGCGCCAGCAGCACCTCCCCGGGACAGGCGGCAGACGAGCAGTACTTC
medium-sized	TRBJ1-2	TRBV28	.	CASSLNDYGYTF	TGTGCCAGCAGTTTGAACGACTATGGCTACACCTTC
.	TRBJ2-1	TRBV9	.	CASSPGGGSRNEQFF	TGTGCCAGCAGTCCTGGCGGCGGCTCTCGCAATGAGCAGTTCTTC
many	TRBJ2-2	TRBV4-2	TRBD2	CASSQKSSGGATTGELFF	TGTGCCAGCAGCCAAAAGTCTAGCGGGGGGGCCACTACCGGGGAGCTGTTTTTT
many	TRBJ1-6	TRBV5-8	TRBD1	CASSLSGTGGNSPLHF	TGTGCCAGCAGCTTGTCTGGGACAGGCGGTAATTCACCCCTCCACTTT
.	TRBJ1-1	TRBV7-9	.	CASSLLGLAEAFF	TGTGCCAGCAGCTTACTCGGTCTCGCCGAAGCTTTCTTT
few	TRBJ2-5	TRBV14	TRBD1	CASSLRRGQGQETQYF	TGTGCCAGCAGCCTCAGACGCGGACAGGGTCAAGAGACCCAGTACTTC
many	TRBJ2-7	TRBV20-1	.	CSARPLYEQYF	TGCAGTGCTAGGCCGCTCTACGAGCAGTACTTC
many	TRBJ1-2	TRBV7-9	TRBD1	CASSPFRGRGGYTF	TGTGCCAGCAGCCCCTTTAGGGGGCGAGGTGGCTACACCTTC
medium-sized	TRBJ1-1	TRBV6-5	TRBD1	CASRYSTGGALNTEAFF	TGTGCCAGCAGGTACTCCACAGGGGGCGCGCTGAACACTGAAGCTTTCTTT
medium-sized	TRBJ1-5	TRBV7-9	TRBD1	CASSYAGTGGAGQPQHF	TGTGCCAGCAGCTATGCCGGGACAGGGGGCGCGGGTCAGCCCCAGCATTTT
many	TRBJ2-1	TRBV20-1	TRBD1	CSARDPLGTGFSEQFF	TGCAGTGCTAGAGATCCCCTCGGGACAGGGTTTAGTGAGCAGTTCTTC
.	TRBJ2-3	TRBV20-1	TRBD2	CSATGASGSLSDTQYF	TGCAGTGCCACCGGGGCTAGCGGGAGTCTTTCAGATACGCAGTATTTT
many	TRBJ2-7	TRBV5-1	.	CASSLGQRYYEQYF	TGCGCCAGCAGCTTGGGACAGAGATACTACGAGCAGTACTTC
.	TRBJ1-2	TRBV5-6	TRBD1	CASSPDREVLSWLGYTF	TGTGCCAGCAGCCCGGACAGGGAGGTCCTCTCTTGGCTTGGCTACACCTTC
medium-sized	TRBJ2-7	TRBV6-1	TRBD2	CASSEPLAGLPYEQYF	TGTGCCAGCAGTGAACCCCTAGCGGGGCTTCCCTACGAGCAGTACTTC
.	TRBJ1-4	TRBV4-1	.	CPSSQVAGNNEKLFF	TGCCCCAGCAGCCAAGTCGCCGGAAATAATGAAAAACTCTTTTTT
many	TRBJ1-3	TRBV5-8	.	CASSLHLTDSGNTIYF	TGTGCCAGCAGCTTGCACCTGACAGACTCTGGAAACACCATATATTTT
medium-sized	TRBJ1-6	TRBV28	.	CASRPQHSRIYNSPLHF	TGTGCCAGCAGGCCCCAACACTCACGCATTTATAATTCACCCCTCCACTTT
many	TRBJ2-3	TRBV9	TRBD2	CASSARPGTSGTDTQYF	TGTGCCAGCAGCGCAAGACCCGGGACTAGCGGGACAGATACGCAGTATTTT
many	TRBJ1-5	TRBV19	.	CASRRGTLSGNQPQHF	TGTGCCAGTAGAAGAGGGACTCTTAGTGGCAATCAGCCCCAGCATTTT
medium-sized	TRBJ1-4	TRBV20-1	.	CSARSMGRGDEKLFF	TGCAGTGCTAGATCTATGGGCAGGGGCGACGAAAAACTGTTTTTT
many	TRBJ2-3	TRBV3-1	TRBD2	CASSQRGAGGRLQGSTDTQYF	TGTGCCAGCAGCCAAAGGGGAGCGGGAGGCCGACTCCAAGGGAGCACAGATACGCAGTATTTT
medium-sized	TRBJ2-7	TRBV6-1	.	CASSEPTPTREQYF	TGTGCCAGCAGTGAACCGACCCCGACGCGGGAGCAGTACTTC
many	TRBJ2-1	TRBV20-1	TRBD2	CSAERENYNEQFF	TGCAGTGCCGAGCGGGAGAATTACAATGAGCAGTTCTTC
many	TRBJ2-3	TRBV28	TRBD2	CASSSGTITTDTQYF	TGTGCCAGCAGTTCCGGGACTATCACCACAGATACGCAGTATTTT
medium-sized	TRBJ2-7	TRBV11-2	.	CASSFGGSAGAYEQYF	TGTGCCAGCAGCTTTGGCGGGTCGGCAGGGGCCTACGAGCAGTACTTC
.	TRBJ2-7	TRBV27	TRBD1	CASRFNRGRGGQYF	TGTGCCAGCAGGTTTAACAGGGGGCGCGGTGGGCAGTACTTC
medium-sized	TRBJ2-7	TRBV12-3/TRBV12-4	TRBD1	CASSPEGTGVSYEQYF	TGTGCCAGCAGCCCGGAGGGGACAGGGGTCTCCTACGAGCAGTACTTC
many	TRBJ2-1	TRBV20-1	.	CSAGAGGTNEQFF	TGCAGTGCCGGAGCCGGAGGAACCAATGAGCAGTTCTTC
many	TRBJ2-1	TRBV9	TRBD1	CASSEGDRVSGEQFF	TGTGCCAGCAGCGAGGGGGACAGGGTTAGCGGTGAGCAGTTCTTC
medium-sized	TRBJ2-7	TRBV30	.	CAWRPLSDSYEQYF	TGTGCCTGGAGGCCCCTGAGCGACTCCTACGAGCAGTACTTC
few	TRBJ2-3	TRBV5-1	.	CASSHQDTDTQYF	TGCGCCAGCAGCCATCAAGACACAGATACGCAGTATTTT
.	TRBJ2-3	TRBV24-1	.	CATSLRSFSSTDTQYF	TGTGCCACCAGCCTGAGAAGTTTCTCTAGCACAGATACGCAGTATTTT
many	TRBJ2-7	TRBV20-1	TRBD1	CSVLRTGTYEQYF	TGCAGTGTACTCAGGACAGGGACCTACGAGCAGTACTTC
.	TRBJ2-5	TRBV20-1	TRBD2	CSARDGLAGVQETHYF	TGCAGTGCTAGAGATGGGCTAGCGGGGGTACAAGAGACCCATTACTTC
.	TRBJ2-7	TRBV12-3/TRBV12-4	.	CASSTPVGQGSLEKYF	.
.	TRBJ1-2	TRBV3-1	TRBD1	CASRLLGTGPDNYGYTF	TGTGCCAGCAGACTCTTGGGGACAGGGCCGGACAACTATGGCTACACCTTC